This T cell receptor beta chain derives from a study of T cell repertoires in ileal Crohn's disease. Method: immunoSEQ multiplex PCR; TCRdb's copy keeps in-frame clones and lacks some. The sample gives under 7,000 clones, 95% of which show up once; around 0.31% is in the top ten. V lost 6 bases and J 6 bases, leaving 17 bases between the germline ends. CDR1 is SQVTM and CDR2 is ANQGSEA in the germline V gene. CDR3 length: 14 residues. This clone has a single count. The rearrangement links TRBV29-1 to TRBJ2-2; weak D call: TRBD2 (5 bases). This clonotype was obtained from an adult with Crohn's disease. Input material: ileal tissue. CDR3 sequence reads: CSVLPSGLSGELFF. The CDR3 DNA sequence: TGCAGCGTACTACCGTCGGGGTTGTCCGGGGAGCTGTTTTTT.